This T cell receptor (beta chain) is from a study of blood T cell repertoires in COVID-19. Study details: Samples representing acute and convalescent COVID-19 were sourced from the United States, Italy and Spain. Sources were T cells, B-cell-depleted T cells, or PBMCs; the material itself was cDNA or gDNA.

This CDR3 is 14 amino acids long. Looked up from germline, CDR1 is SQVTM and CDR2 is ANQGSEA. Trimming cost V 3 bases and J 4 bases; bases outside gene matches: 6. This table comes from immunoSEQ multiplex PCR, and its TCRdb copy is limited to in-frame clones, with some not included. The table has 95,000 to 100,000 clones, approximately 85% seen once. Sample: peripheral blood. This receptor was obtained from a woman older than 75 with active or convalescent COVID-19. The V gene is TRBV29-1, the J gene TRBJ2-1, with 7 bases that match TRBD1. The CDR3 coding sequence is TGCAGCGTTGATACCCGGGACAGTTACAATGAGCAGTTCTTC. Protein sequence: CSVDTRDSYNEQFF.